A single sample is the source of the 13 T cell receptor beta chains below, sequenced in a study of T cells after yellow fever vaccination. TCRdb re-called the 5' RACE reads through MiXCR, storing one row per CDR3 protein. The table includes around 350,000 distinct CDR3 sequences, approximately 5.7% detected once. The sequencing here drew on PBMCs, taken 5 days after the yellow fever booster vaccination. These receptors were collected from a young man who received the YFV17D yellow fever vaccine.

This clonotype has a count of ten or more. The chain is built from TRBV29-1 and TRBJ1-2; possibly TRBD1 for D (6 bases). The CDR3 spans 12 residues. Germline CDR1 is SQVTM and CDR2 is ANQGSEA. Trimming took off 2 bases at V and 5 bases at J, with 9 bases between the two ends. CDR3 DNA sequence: TGCAGCGTTGAACAGGGGAGATATGGCTACACCTTC. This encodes CSVEQGRYGYTF. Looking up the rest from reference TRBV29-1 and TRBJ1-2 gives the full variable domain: SAVISQKPSRDICQRGTSLTIQCQVDSQVTMMFWYRQQPGQSLTLIATANQGSEATYESGFVIDKFPISRPNLTFSTLTVSNMSPEDSSIYLCSVEQGRYGYTFGSGTRLTVV.

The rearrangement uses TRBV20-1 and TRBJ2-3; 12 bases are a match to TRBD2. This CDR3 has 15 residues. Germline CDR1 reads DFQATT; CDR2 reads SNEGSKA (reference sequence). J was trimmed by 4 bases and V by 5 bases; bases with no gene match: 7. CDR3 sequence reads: CSASLTSGSADTQYF. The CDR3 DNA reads TGCAGTGCTTCCCTGACTAGCGGGAGCGCAGATACGCAGTATTTT.

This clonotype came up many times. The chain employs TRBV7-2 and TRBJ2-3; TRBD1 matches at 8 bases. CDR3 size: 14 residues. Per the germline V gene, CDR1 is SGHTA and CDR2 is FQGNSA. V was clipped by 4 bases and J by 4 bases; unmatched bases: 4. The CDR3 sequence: CASSWDRPPDTQYF. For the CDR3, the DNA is TGTGCCAGCAGCTGGGACAGGCCCCCAGATACGCAGTATTTT.

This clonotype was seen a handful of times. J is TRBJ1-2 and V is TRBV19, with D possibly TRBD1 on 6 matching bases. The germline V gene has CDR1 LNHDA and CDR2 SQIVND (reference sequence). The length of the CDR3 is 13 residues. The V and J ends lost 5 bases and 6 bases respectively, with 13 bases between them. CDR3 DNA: TGTGCCAGTAGTCCGACAGGTTGGAATGGCTACACCTTC. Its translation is CASSPTGWNGYTF. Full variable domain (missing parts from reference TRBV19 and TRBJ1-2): DGGITQSPKYLFRKEGQNVTLSCEQNLNHDAMYWYRQDPGQGLRLIYYSQIVNDFQKGDIAEGYSVSREKKESFPLTVTSAQKNPTAFYLCASSPTGWNGYTFGSGTRLTVV.

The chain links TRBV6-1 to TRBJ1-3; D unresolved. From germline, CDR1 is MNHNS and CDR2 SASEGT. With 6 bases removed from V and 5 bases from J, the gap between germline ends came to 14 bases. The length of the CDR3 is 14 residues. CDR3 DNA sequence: TGTGCCAGCAGGCCGGAGGATCGGAGAAACACCATATATTTT. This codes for CASRPEDRRNTIYF.

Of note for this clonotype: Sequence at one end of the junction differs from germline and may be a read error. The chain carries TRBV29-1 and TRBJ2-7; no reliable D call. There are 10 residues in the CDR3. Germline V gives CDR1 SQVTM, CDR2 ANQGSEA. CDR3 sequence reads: CRVEDYEQYF. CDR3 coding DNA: TGCAGAGTTGAGGACTACGAGCAGTACTTC.

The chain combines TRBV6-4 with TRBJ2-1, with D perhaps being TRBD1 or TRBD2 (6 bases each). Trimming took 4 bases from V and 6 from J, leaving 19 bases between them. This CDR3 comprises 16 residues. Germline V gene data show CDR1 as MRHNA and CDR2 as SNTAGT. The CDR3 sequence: CASSAIVGGSGNEQFF. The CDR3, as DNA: TGTGCCAGCAGTGCAATAGTGGGGGGCTCGGGCAATGAGCAGTTCTTC.

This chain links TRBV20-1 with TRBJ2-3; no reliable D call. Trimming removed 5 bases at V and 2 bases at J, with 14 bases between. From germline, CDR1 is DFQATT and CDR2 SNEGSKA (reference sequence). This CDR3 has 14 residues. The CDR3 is CSASRRATTDTQYF. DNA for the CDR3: TGCAGTGCTTCCCGTCGAGCGACCACAGATACGCAGTATTTT.

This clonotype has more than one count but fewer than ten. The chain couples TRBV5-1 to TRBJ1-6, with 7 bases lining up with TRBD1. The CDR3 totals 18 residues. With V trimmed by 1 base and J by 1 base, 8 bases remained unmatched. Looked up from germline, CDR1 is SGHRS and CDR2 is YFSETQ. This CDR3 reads CASSLTRQGGSYNSPLHF. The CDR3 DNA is TGCGCCAGCAGCTTGACACGACAGGGAGGGTCCTATAATTCACCCCTCCACTTT.

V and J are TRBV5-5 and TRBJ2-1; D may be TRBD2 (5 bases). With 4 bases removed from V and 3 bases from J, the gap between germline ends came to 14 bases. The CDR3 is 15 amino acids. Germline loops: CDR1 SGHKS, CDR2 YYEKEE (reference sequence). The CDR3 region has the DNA TGTGCCAGCAGCCGCGGGCTCCTCTGCTACAATGAGCAGTTCTTC. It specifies CASSRGLLCYNEQFF.

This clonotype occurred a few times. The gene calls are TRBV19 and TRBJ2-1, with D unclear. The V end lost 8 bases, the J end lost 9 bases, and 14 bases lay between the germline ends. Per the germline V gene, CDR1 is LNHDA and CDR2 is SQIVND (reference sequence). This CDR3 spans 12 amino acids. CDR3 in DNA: TGTGCCAGTTCAATGGACCAATCTGAGCAGTTCTTC. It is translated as CASSMDQSEQFF.

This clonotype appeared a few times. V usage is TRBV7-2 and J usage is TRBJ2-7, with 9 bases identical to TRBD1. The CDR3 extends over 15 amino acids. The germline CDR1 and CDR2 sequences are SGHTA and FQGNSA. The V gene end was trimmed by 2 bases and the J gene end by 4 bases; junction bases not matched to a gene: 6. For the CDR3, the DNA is TGTGCCAGCAGCTTAATATGGGACAGGGCTTACGAGCAGTACTTC. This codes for CASSLIWDRAYEQYF.

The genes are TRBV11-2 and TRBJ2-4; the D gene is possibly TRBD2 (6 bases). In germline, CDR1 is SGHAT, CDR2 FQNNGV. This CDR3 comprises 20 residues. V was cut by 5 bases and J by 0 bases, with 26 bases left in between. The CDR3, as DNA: TGTGCCAGCAGCCCCTTTTCGCCGGGAGAAGGGCCCCTAGCCAAAAACATTCAGTACTTC. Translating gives CASSPFSPGEGPLAKNIQYF.